The sequence of this TCR beta chain was determined in a study of monozygotic twins with cystic fibrosis. Sequenced by immunoSEQ multiplex PCR; TCRdb stores in-frame clones only, minus some. This table holds about 7,500 clones, approximately 93% found once. This clonotype was obtained from a boy aged 2 to 10 with cystic fibrosis. The sequenced material came from blood.

For the CDR3, the DNA is TGTGCCAGCAGCCAACGACAGAAAGAGACCCAGTACTTC. It specifies CASSQRQKETQYF. This chain links TRBV7-2 with TRBJ2-5, with D possibly being TRBD1 (5 bases). The CDR3 is 13 amino acids. From germline, CDR1 is SGHTA and CDR2 FQGNSA. Trimming shortened V by 5 bases and J by 3 bases, and 10 bases separated the two germline ends.